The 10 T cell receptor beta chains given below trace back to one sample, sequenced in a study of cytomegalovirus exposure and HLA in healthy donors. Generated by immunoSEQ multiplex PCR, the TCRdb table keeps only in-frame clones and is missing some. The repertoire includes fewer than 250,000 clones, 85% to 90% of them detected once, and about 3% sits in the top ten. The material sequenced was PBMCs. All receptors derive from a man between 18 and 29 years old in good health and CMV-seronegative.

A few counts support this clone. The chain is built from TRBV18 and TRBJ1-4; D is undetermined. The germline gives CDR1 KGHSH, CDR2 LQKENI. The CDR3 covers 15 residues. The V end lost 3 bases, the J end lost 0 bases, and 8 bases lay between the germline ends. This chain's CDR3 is CASSPNYSTNEKLFF. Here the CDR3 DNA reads TGTGCCAGCTCACCTAACTACTCAACTAATGAAAAACTGTTTTTT.

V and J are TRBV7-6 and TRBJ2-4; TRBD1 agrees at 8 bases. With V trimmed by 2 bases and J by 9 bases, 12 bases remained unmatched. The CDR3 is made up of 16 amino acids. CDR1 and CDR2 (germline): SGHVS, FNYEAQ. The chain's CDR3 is CASSLYAGGEDPIQYF. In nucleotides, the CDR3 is TGTGCCAGCAGCTTATACGCAGGGGGCGAAGATCCCATTCAGTACTTC.

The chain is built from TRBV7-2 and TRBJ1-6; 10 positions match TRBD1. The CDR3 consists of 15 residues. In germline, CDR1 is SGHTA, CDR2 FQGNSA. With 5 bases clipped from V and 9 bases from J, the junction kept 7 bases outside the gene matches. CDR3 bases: TGTGCCAGCAGCCCAGACAGGGGGCGCTTTTCACCCCTCCACTTT. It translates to CASSPDRGRFSPLHF.

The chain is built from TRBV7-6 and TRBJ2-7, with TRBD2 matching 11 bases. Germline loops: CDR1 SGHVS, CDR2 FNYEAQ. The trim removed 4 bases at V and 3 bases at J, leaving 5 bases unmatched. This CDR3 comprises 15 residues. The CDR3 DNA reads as TGTGCCAGCAGCTCCGAGACTAGCGGGGTCTACGAGCAGTACTTC. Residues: CASSSETSGVYEQYF.

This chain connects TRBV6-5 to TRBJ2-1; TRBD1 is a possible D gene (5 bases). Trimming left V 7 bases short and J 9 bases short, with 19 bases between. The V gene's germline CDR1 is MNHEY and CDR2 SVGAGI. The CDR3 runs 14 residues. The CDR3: CASIKGPTQPEQFF. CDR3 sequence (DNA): TGTGCCAGCATTAAGGGGCCAACCCAGCCTGAGCAGTTCTTC.

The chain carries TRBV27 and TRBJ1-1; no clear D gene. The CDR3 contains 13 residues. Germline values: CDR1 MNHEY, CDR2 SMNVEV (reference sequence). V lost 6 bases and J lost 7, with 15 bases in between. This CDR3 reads CASSLRGRGEAFF. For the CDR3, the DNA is TGTGCCAGCAGCTTACGGGGTAGAGGTGAAGCTTTCTTT.

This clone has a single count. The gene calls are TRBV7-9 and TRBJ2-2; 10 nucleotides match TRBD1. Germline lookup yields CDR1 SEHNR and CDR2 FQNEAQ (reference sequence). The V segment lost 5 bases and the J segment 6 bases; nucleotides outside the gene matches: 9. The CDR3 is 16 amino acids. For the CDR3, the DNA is TGTGCCAGCAGCGCAAAACGGACAGGGGGAGCCGGGGAGCTGTTTTTT. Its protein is CASSAKRTGGAGELFF.

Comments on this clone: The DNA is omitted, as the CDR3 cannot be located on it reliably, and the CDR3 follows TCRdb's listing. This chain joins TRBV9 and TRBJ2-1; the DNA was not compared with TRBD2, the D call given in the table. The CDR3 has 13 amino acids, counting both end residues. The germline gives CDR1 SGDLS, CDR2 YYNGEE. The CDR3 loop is CASSVALGTSAFF.

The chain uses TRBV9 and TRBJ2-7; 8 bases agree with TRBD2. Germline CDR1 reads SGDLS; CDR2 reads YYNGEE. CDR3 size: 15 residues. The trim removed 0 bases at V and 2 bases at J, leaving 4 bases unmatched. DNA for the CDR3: TGTGCCAGCAGCGTAGAGAGCGGGAGTACCTACGAGCAGTACTTC. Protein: CASSVESGSTYEQYF. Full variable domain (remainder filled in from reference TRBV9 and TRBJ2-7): DSGVTQTPKHLITATGQRVTLRCSPRSGDLSVYWYQQSLDQGLQFLIQYYNGEERAKGNILERFSAQQFPDLHSELNLSSLELGDSALYFCASSVESGSTYEQYFGPGTRLTVT.

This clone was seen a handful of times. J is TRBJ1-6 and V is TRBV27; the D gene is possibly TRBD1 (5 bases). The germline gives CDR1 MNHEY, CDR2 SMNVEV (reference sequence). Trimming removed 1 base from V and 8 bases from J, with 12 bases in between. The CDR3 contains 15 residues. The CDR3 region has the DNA TGTGCCAGCAGTTTATTAGGCAGGGTACATTCACCCCTCCACTTT. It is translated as CASSLLGRVHSPLHF.